Presented here are 32 T cell receptor beta chains from one specimen sequenced in a study of tumor-infiltrating lymphocytes in primary liver carcinoma (dated by TCRdb to about 2017). Total RNA and DNA were co-extracted from about 19-30 mg of bulk tissue with the AllPrep DNA/RNA mini kit, without cell sorting. The listed sequencing device is Illumina HiSeq 2500. Starting from around 500 ng total RNA, TCRbeta-specific cDNA was produced by reverse transcription with a constant-region primer and ProtoScript II reverse transcriptase. Three nested multiplex PCR rounds, following a slightly modified ARM-PCR procedure, were used to build the TCRbeta libraries. The first two PCR rounds used multiplex TRBV1-TRBV30 forward primers with a Cbeta reverse primer, each for about 10 cycles. Through fastp at Q25 and MiXCR, TCRdb rebuilt clones from the public reads, retaining in-frame beta chains. Each CDR3 protein gets just one entry, which takes the most common genes and DNA from the rows behind it. For this sample there are around 29,000 distinct CDR3 sequences; 60% to 85% appear just once. The top ten clones comprise roughly a third of the sample.

Sample: liver tumor tissue from sampling region 5. This specimen's cell subset or site label, per the study, means: tumor region T5, tumor centre. These receptors were obtained from a man in his forties or fifties with primary liver carcinoma and hepatitis B virus infection.

With respect to this clonotype: It is likely a read error, because the conserved phenylalanine at the end of the CDR3 is missing. It is unclear where the CDR3 begins or ends on the DNA, so no DNA is shown, and the CDR3 is as TCRdb lists it. This chain uses TRBV11-2 with TRBJ2-2; the DNA was not used to check the table's D call, TRBD1. The CDR3 is made up of 17 amino acids, end residues included. Germline V lookup: CDR1 SGHAT, CDR2 FQNNGV. CDR3 sequence: CASNLALGGANTGELLV.

This clonotype came up many times. The DNA of the CDR3 is TGCAGTGCAGAGGACAGGGAATCCTACGAGCAGTACTTC. This codes for CSAEDRESYEQYF. The V gene is TRBV20-1, the J gene TRBJ2-7; 8 bases are a match to TRBD1. Germline lookup yields CDR1 DFQATT and CDR2 SNEGSKA (reference sequence). This CDR3 is 13 amino acids long. V shed 6 bases, J shed 1 base, and the junction held 5 bases outside the gene matches.

About this clonotype: A read error is likely, as this CDR3 ends without the conserved phenylalanine or tryptophan. The rearrangement joins TRBV5-4 to TRBJ2-7; 7 nucleotides agree with TRBD2. J lost 3 bases, V lost 8 bases, and 14 bases had no gene match. This CDR3 has 15 amino acids. Germline V gene lookup returns CDR1 SGHNT and CDR2 YYREEE (reference sequence). The CDR3 is CARSLDRGSLYEQYI. The CDR3 nucleotides are TGTGCCAGAAGTTTGGATCGCGGGAGCCTCTACGAGCAGTACATC.

With respect to this clonotype: The conserved closing phenylalanine or tryptophan is absent in this CDR3, likely reflecting a read error. The chain uses TRBV10-1 and TRBJ2-1; D tentatively fits TRBD1 or TRBD2 (7 bases each). Germline V gene sequence: CDR1 WNHNN, CDR2 SYGVQD (reference sequence). The V gene lost 9 bases and the J gene lost 8 bases, with 20 bases spanning the gap. The CDR3 is made up of 14 amino acids. The CDR3 region is CARPPRGGYDEQFS. Here the CDR3 DNA reads TGCGCCAGACCACCCAGGGGGGGATACGATGAGCAGTTCTCC.

The rearrangement uses TRBV6-2 or TRBV6-3 and TRBJ2-5; TRBD2 agrees at 7 bases. With V trimmed by 9 bases and J by 4 bases, 14 bases remained unmatched. CDR1 and CDR2 from the germline V gene are MNHEY and SVGEGT. This CDR3 comprises 15 residues. CDR3 nucleotide sequence: TGTGCCAGTGGGACTATCGGGAGCCTTGGAGAGACCCAGTACTTC. It yields the protein CASGTIGSLGETQYF.

The V gene is TRBV11-2, the J gene TRBJ1-2; D gene ambiguous. Germline V CDR1 and CDR2: SGHAT, FQNNGV. This CDR3 has 15 amino acids. Trimming removed 7 bases at V and 4 bases at J, with 19 bases between. CDR3 residues: CASTFSGDRAYGYTF. CDR3 sequence (DNA): TGTGCCAGCACCTTCTCCGGGGATAGGGCCTATGGCTACACCTTC.

The CDR3 protein is CAITTIGTSGRFSYEQYF. The DNA of the CDR3 is TGTGCCATCACCACGATCGGGACTAGCGGGAGGTTCTCCTACGAGCAGTACTTC. V usage is TRBV10-3 and J usage is TRBJ2-7; 15 bases are shared with TRBD2. The CDR3 contains 18 residues. The ends lost 7 bases at V and 0 bases at J; junction bases unmatched: 10. Germline V gives CDR1 ENHRY, CDR2 SYGVKD.

This chain uses TRBV4-1 with TRBJ2-3, with D unclear. Germline V CDR1 and CDR2: MGHRA, YSYEKL. V lost 1 base and J lost 5, with 19 bases in between. The CDR3 runs 17 residues. DNA of the CDR3: TGCGCCAGCAGCCAAGTCGTAACTATCAGAGGCGTAGATACGCAGTATTTT. It specifies CASSQVVTIRGVDTQYF.

This sequence joins TRBV11-2 and TRBJ1-4; the D is unclear. CDR3 length: 16 residues. The germline CDR1 and CDR2 sequences are SGHAT and FQNNGV. The CDR3: CVIGKTPGGTNEKLFF. The CDR3 bases are TGTGTGATCGGCAAGACTCCAGGAGGAACAAATGAAAAACTGTTTTTT. The variable domain in full, completed from reference TRBV11-2 and TRBJ1-4, reads EAGVAQSPRYKIIEKRQSVAFWCNPISGHATLYWYQQILGQGPKLLIQFQNNGVVDDSQLPKDRFSAERLKGVDSTLKIQPAKLEDSAVYLCVIGKTPGGTNEKLFFGSGTQLSVL.

A note on this clonotype: Germline is not matched at one junction end, which may reflect a read error. This chain links TRBV6-2 or TRBV6-3 with TRBJ2-1; D remains unclear. CDR3 size: 15 residues. Germline lookup yields CDR1 MNHEY and CDR2 SVGEGT. The CDR3 reads CVSSSPPLRCNEPFF. The CDR3 bases are TGTGTCAGCAGTTCCCCCCCTTTACGGTGCAATGAGCCGTTCTTC.

A remark on this clonotype: Given a much more abundant clone one base away, this may be a read error. The chain joins TRBV25-1 to TRBJ2-3; 9 bases match TRBD1. Looked up from germline, CDR1 is MGHDK and CDR2 is SYGVNS. CDR3 length equals 16 residues. Here the CDR3 reads CASSEFWDRDTGTQYF. As DNA, the CDR3 is TGTGCCAGCAGTGAATTCTGGGACAGGGACACAGGTACGCAGTATTTT.

This chain uses TRBV4-1 with TRBJ1-5; D is possibly TRBD1 (5 bases). The CDR3 totals 15 residues. V was trimmed by 2 bases and J by 9 bases, leaving 17 bases between them. Germline-derived CDR1 and CDR2 are MGHRA and YSYEKL. The CDR3: CASSQTRQPSWPQHF. CDR3 bases: TGCGCCAGCAGCCAAACGAGACAGCCGTCTTGGCCCCAGCATTTT.

At least ten counts were recorded for this clonotype. The chain combines TRBV6-1 with TRBJ2-1; 14 bases agree with TRBD2. Germline V lookup: CDR1 MNHNS, CDR2 SASEGT. CDR3 length equals 16 residues. Trimming removed 0 bases from V and 10 bases from J; junction bases left unmatched: 5. The CDR3 DNA is TGTGCCAGCAGTGAAGCGACTAGCGGGAGGGGGCGGGAGCAGTTCTTC. As protein: CASSEATSGRGREQFF.

This clonotype was seen a handful of times. This chain links TRBV11-3 with TRBJ1-2; no clear D. The CDR3 totals 15 residues. The germline CDR1 and CDR2 sequences are SGHNT and YENEEA. With 5 bases removed from V and 2 bases from J, the gap between germline ends came to 15 bases. The CDR3 DNA reads as TGTGCCAGCAGCCCTGTGATAAAAATAAACTATGGCTACACCTTC. Amino acids: CASSPVIKINYGYTF. Full variable domain (missing parts from reference TRBV11-3 and TRBJ1-2): EAGVVQSPRYKIIEKKQPVAFWCNPISGHNTLYWYLQNLGQGPELLIRYENEEAVDDSQLPKDRFSAERLKGVDSTLKIQPAELGDSAVYLCASSPVIKINYGYTFGSGTRLTVV.

Remarks on this clonotype: One end of the junction does not line up with germline, which may come from a read error. This rearrangement joins TRBV12-3 or TRBV12-4 to TRBJ1-2; D unclear. The CDR3 totals 14 residues. The CDR3 reads CASSLEPTSYGNIF. As DNA, the CDR3 is TGTGCCAGCAGTTTAGAACCGACAAGCTATGGCAACATCTTC.

Turning to this clonotype: A much larger clone differs by one base, so this may be a read error. The genes are TRBV5-1 and TRBJ2-3; 10 bases fit TRBD2. CDR1 and CDR2 from the germline V gene are SGHRS and YFSETQ. The CDR3 spans 16 residues. V lost 2 bases, J lost 5 bases, and 8 bases stayed unmatched. CDR3 amino acids: CASSFRLAGYIDTQYF. The CDR3 region has the DNA TGCGCCAGCAGCTTCCGACTAGCGGGCTACATAGATACGCAGTATTTT.

In this sample, this clonotype is medium-sized (0.01 to 0.1%). The V gene is TRBV12-3 or TRBV12-4, the J gene TRBJ1-6; weak D call: TRBD1 (6 bases). Trimming removed 3 bases from V and 7 bases from J, with 10 bases in between. This CDR3 region has 14 residues. DNA of the CDR3: TGTGCCAGCAGTTTTGACAGGTCGAATTCACCCCTCCACTTT. Protein sequence: CASSFDRSNSPLHF.

The chain is built from TRBV4-1 and TRBJ1-2; 8 positions match TRBD1. The CDR3 totals 14 residues. The trim removed 5 bases at V and 2 bases at J, leaving 4 bases unmatched. In germline, CDR1 is MGHRA, CDR2 YSYEKL. The CDR3 spells CASSMGDRNYGYTF. Here the CDR3 DNA reads TGCGCCAGCAGCATGGGGGACAGGAACTATGGCTACACCTTC.

This clonotype showed up many times. This chain connects TRBV21-1 to TRBJ2-5; TRBD1, as called in the table, went unchecked against the DNA. TRBV21-1 is a documented pseudogene. CDR3 length: 15 amino acids. The CDR3 DNA is TGTGCCAGCAGCAAAGAGGAGAAATGGGGGGAGACCCAGTACTTC. This sequence encodes CASSKEEKWGETQYF.

On this clonotype: Because it lacks the conserved phenylalanine or tryptophan at the end, this CDR3 is likely a read error. J is TRBJ2-5 and V is TRBV10-3, with 10 bases matching TRBD1. Per germline, CDR1 ENHRY and CDR2 SYGVKD. CDR3 length equals 13 residues. CDR3 in amino acids: CAISDRGRETQYS. DNA of the CDR3: TGCGCCATCAGTGACAGGGGGCGTGAGACCCAGTACTCC.

This clonotype was detected many times. The CDR3 here is CASSRRGAYSYEQYF. DNA for the CDR3: TGCGCCAGCAGCCGACGGGGGGCTTACTCCTACGAGCAGTACTTC. This chain links TRBV5-1 with TRBJ2-7, with D perhaps TRBD2 (7 bases). The CDR3 contains 15 residues. V was shortened by 4 bases and J by 0 bases, with 14 bases between the two germline ends. Germline CDR1 reads SGHRS; CDR2 reads YFSETQ.

A remark on this clonotype: No conserved phenylalanine or tryptophan is present at the end of the CDR3, so a read error is the likely explanation. The chain uses TRBV11-1 and TRBJ2-5; 7 positions match TRBD1. CDR1 is SGHAT, CDR2 FQDESV, per germline (reference sequence). Losses at the gene ends were 3 bases for V and 5 bases for J; bases not matched to a gene: 6. The CDR3 is 14 residues long. The CDR3: CASSFNRGQETQYP. The DNA of the CDR3 is TGTGCCAGCAGCTTTAACCGGGGACAGGAGACCCAGTACCCC.

Remarks on this clonotype: Without the conserved terminal phenylalanine or tryptophan, this CDR3 likely stems from a read error. The DNA is left out, because the CDR3 cannot be placed on it with certainty; the CDR3 is given as TCRdb lists it. The CDR3 here is CRVLGQGVTNEQIS. This rearrangement joins TRBV29-1 to TRBJ2-1; the table's D call, TRBD1, was not checked against the DNA. Germline V lookup: CDR1 SQVTM, CDR2 ANQGSEA. The CDR3 region is 14 residues in length, termini included.

This clonotype turned up a few times. This likely comes from a read error, as the CDR3 has no conserved phenylalanine or tryptophan at its end. The chain recombines TRBV29-1 with TRBJ2-4; the D gene could be TRBD1 or TRBD2 (7 bases each). This CDR3 has 15 amino acids. The V end was cut by 4 bases, the J end by 3 bases, with 16 bases between. Germline V gene lookup returns CDR1 SQVTM and CDR2 ANQGSEA. The CDR3 protein is CSVALTGEGKNIQYL. CDR3 bases: TGCAGCGTTGCTCTCACAGGGGAGGGCAAAAACATTCAGTACCTC.

This clonotype was counted a single time. The genes are TRBV4-2 and TRBJ2-3; D might be TRBD2 (6 bases). CDR1 LGHNA and CDR2 YNFKEQ come from the germline V gene. This CDR3 contains 18 residues. Trimming left V 1 base short and J 3 bases short, with 20 bases between. The DNA of the CDR3 is TGTGCCAGCAGCCAAGTGACGCTACTATCGGGAGCGACAGATACGCAGTATTTT. It codes for CASSQVTLLSGATDTQYF.

At least ten counts were recorded for this clonotype. This chain connects TRBV24-1 to TRBJ2-1; TRBD2 matches 13 bases. CDR1 is KGHDR, CDR2 SFDVKD, per germline. Germline trimming cut 9 bases from V and 10 bases from J; bases unmatched to any gene: 8. This CDR3 contains 14 residues. The chain's CDR3 is CATGTGTSGAEQFF. The CDR3 DNA is TGTGCCACCGGGACCGGGACTAGCGGGGCCGAGCAGTTCTTC.

This clonotype was observed at least ten times. This CDR3 is CASSLALDNLETQYF. The DNA of the CDR3 is TGTGCCAGCAGCTTAGCTTTAGATAATCTGGAGACCCAGTACTTC. The chain employs TRBV7-9 and TRBJ2-5, with D unclear. Trimming removed 0 bases from V and 5 bases from J, with 13 bases in between. CDR3 length: 15 amino acids. Looked up from germline, CDR1 is SEHNR and CDR2 is FQNEAQ (reference sequence).

A note on this clonotype: One junction end does not reproduce the germline sequence, and a read error may be involved. The J gene is TRBJ2-7, the V gene TRBV6-1, with 13 bases aligning to TRBD2. Germline values: CDR1 MNHNS, CDR2 SASEGT. The CDR3 covers 16 residues. The CDR3 DNA sequence: TGTGCCAGCATCTCTACGGGGACTAGCGGGAATTACGAGGAGTACTTC. It is translated as CASISTGTSGNYEEYF.

As regards this clonotype: A read error may explain this, as a much larger clone is one base away. V is TRBV7-8 and J is TRBJ2-7; either TRBD1 or TRBD2 may fit D (5 bases each). Germline CDR1 and CDR2: SGHVS and FQNEAQ. This CDR3 spans 16 amino acids. Written as DNA, the CDR3 is TGTGCCATCAGCGCCCCCCGGGACCTCGCCCTCTACGAGCAGTACTTC. Its protein product is CAISAPRDLALYEQYF.

Comments on this clonotype: Here the CDR3 omits its conserved ending phenylalanine or tryptophan, so a read error is the likely source. V usage is TRBV11-2 and J usage is TRBJ2-7, with D uncertain. The length of the CDR3 is 13 residues. V lost 1 base to trimming and J lost 6 bases, with 10 bases between them. From germline, CDR1 is SGHAT and CDR2 FQNNGV. CDR3 bases: TGTGCCAGCAGCTTAGGCAGGTCGGGCGAGCAGTACTTA. Protein sequence: CASSLGRSGEQYL.

A word on this clonotype: In this CDR3 the conserved last residue, phenylalanine or tryptophan, is missing, so a read error is likely. The chain links TRBV4-2 to TRBJ2-7, with 9 bases identical to TRBD2. This CDR3 is built from 16 residues. Germline-derived CDR1 and CDR2 are LGHNA and YNFKEQ. In nucleotides, the CDR3 is TGTGCCAGCATCCAAGCAGCTAGCGGGGTTTCCTACGAGCAGTACCTC. It translates to CASIQAASGVSYEQYL.

This clonotype was counted many times. The gene calls are TRBV30 and TRBJ2-4; TRBD1 agrees at 10 bases. The CDR3 is 16 amino acids. J gave up 8 bases and V 3 bases, and 13 bases lay outside the gene matches. Germline assignment: CDR1 GTSNPN and CDR2 SVGIG (reference sequence). The CDR3 is CAWSDKTGTGVDIQYF. CDR3 DNA sequence: TGTGCCTGGAGCGACAAAACCGGGACAGGGGTGGACATTCAGTACTTC.